The T cell receptor beta chain under discussion was sequenced for a study of blood T cell repertoires in COVID-19. About the research overall: Collection of acute and convalescent COVID-19 samples took place in the United States, Italy and Spain. T cells, B-cell-depleted T cells, or PBMCs supplied cDNA or gDNA.

Trimming cost V 10 bases and J 3 bases, with 16 bases left between them. The CDR3 length is 13 residues. Germline lookup yields CDR1 MRHNA and CDR2 SNTAGT. Per the original data handling: Quantification of nucleated cells was approximated via reference gene primer amplification. This table comes from immunoSEQ multiplex PCR, and its TCRdb copy is limited to in-frame clones, with some not included. V and J calls and clone size follow that table, whereas D and trimming were derived from the DNA. The repertoire includes 110,000 or so clones, roughly 88% of them detected once, and under 9% sits in the top ten.

The V call is TRBV6-4, the J call TRBJ2-7; D not resolved. Material for sequencing was peripheral blood. This receptor was obtained from a woman aged 70 to 79 who had recovered from COVID-19. The CDR3 region is CANPRCTNYEQYF. CDR3 nucleotides: TGTGCCAATCCCCGATGCACTAACTACGAGCAGTACTTC.